This T cell receptor beta chain derives from a study of shared clonotypes between healthy human individuals. Adult Caucasians living in Nashville, Tennessee made up all of the donors. From CD4+ cells came CD45RA+ naive and CD45RA-negative memory subsets. Study-level findings and limits: Naive subsets usually exceeded memory subsets in estimated richness. A small donor pool kept down the genetic and exposure-history diversity that was represented.

Per germline, CDR1 SGHRS and CDR2 YFSETQ. The trim removed 4 bases at V and 2 bases at J, leaving 8 bases unmatched. The length of the CDR3 is 15 residues. A note on this clone: Its cognate antigen is unknown.

Method: immunoSEQ multiplex PCR; TCRdb's copy keeps in-frame clones and lacks some. The sample lists about 730,000 clones, just under 75% occurring once. Sequences were obtained from memory CD4+ T cells sorted from blood. The subset denotes: CD45RA-negative fraction. The TCR sequence derives from a woman aged 30 to 39 in good health. The rearrangement links TRBV5-1 to TRBJ2-7; 8 bases are shared with TRBD1. The CDR3 protein is CASSPSGQVAYEQYF. CDR3 nucleotide sequence: TGCGCCAGCAGCCCGTCGGGACAGGTGGCCTACGAGCAGTACTTC.